The T cell receptor beta chain under discussion was sequenced for a study of sequential checkpoint blockade in melanoma. Whole-study context: Arm A got nivolumab then ipilimumab; arm B the reverse, 1:1. Maintenance nivolumab came after either treatment sequence.

This table comes from immunoSEQ multiplex PCR, and its TCRdb copy is limited to in-frame clones, with some not included. This table holds 6,600 or so clones, 53% found once. Stated treatment: randomized to nivolumab then ipilimumab (arm A) or the reverse (arm B). From thawed PBMCs, live CD3+CD8+ cells negative for CD19 and CD56 were sorted. The V end was cut by 2 bases, the J end by 3 bases, with 13 bases between. CDR1 and CDR2 from the germline V gene are MNHEY and SVGAGI. There are 16 residues in the CDR3. The V call is TRBV6-5, the J call TRBJ2-2, with D maybe TRBD2 (6 bases). The material was CD8+ T cells sorted from blood (inferred from file names), obtained from a patient given nivolumab and ipilimumab in sequence. This receptor was obtained from a human donor with melanoma. This chain's CDR3 is CASSYMEGIDTGELFF. The CDR3 DNA is TGTGCCAGCAGTTACATGGAGGGGATTGACACCGGGGAGCTGTTTTTT.